A single sample is the source of the 25 T cell receptor beta chains below, sequenced in a study of T cells in Graves' hyperthyroidism and ophthalmopathy. RNA transcripts yielded amplified TCR beta CDR3 regions. The HTBI primer set drove a first-round RT-PCR of the TCR CDR3. MiXCR, applied by TCRdb to the multiplex PCR reads, yields one record per CDR3 protein. The table includes roughly 250,000 distinct CDR3 sequences, about 20% detected once. Source material: blood. Receptor source: a man aged 25 to 45 with Graves' ophthalmopathy.

The V call is TRBV19, the J call TRBJ2-3; D possibly uses TRBD1 or TRBD2 (6 bases each). The ends were cut back, 3 bases at V and 2 bases at J, with 15 bases in the middle. The CDR3 totals 16 residues. Germline lookup yields CDR1 LNHDA and CDR2 SQIVND (reference sequence). The CDR3 DNA reads TGTGCCAGTAGTATTGGAGGGACACCCTTCACAGATACGCAGTATTTT. As protein: CASSIGGTPFTDTQYF.

This clonotype has at least ten counts. The chain has TRBV20-1 and TRBJ2-7; 13 bases fit TRBD2. V lost 2 bases to trimming and J lost 5 bases; unmatched junction nucleotides: 3. Germline assignment: CDR1 DFQATT and CDR2 SNEGSKA (reference sequence). The CDR3 consists of 14 residues. The CDR3 reads CSARSLAGGDEQYF. CDR3 coding DNA: TGCAGTGCTAGATCACTAGCGGGAGGGGACGAGCAGTACTTC.

The genes are TRBV20-1 and TRBJ1-1, with D hard to call. This CDR3 contains 14 residues. V lost 7 bases and J 0 bases, leaving 15 bases between the germline ends. Germline CDR1 is DFQATT and CDR2 is SNEGSKA (reference sequence). This chain's CDR3 is CSVSRPGVNTEAFF. The DNA for the CDR3 is TGCAGTGTCAGTCGGCCCGGGGTGAACACTGAAGCTTTCTTT.

This clonotype appeared a few times. The V gene is TRBV20-1, the J gene TRBJ2-5; 9 bases match TRBD2. The CDR3 spans 14 residues. Trimming removed 1 base from V and 5 bases from J; junction bases left unmatched: 5. Germline V gives CDR1 DFQATT, CDR2 SNEGSKA (reference sequence). The chain's CDR3 is CSARVPAGGETQYF. The CDR3 nucleotides read TGCAGTGCTAGAGTCCCGGCGGGAGGGGAGACCCAGTACTTC.

This clonotype was seen repeatedly, ten times or more. This sequence joins TRBV4-1 and TRBJ2-3, with 8 nucleotides matching TRBD2. The V segment lost 1 base and the J segment 4 bases; nucleotides outside the gene matches: 7. CDR3 length equals 16 residues. Germline CDR1 is MGHRA and CDR2 is YSYEKL. Written as DNA, the CDR3 is TGCGCCAGCAGCCAAGTCGGGACTAGGAGCTCAGATACGCAGTATTTT. This gives the protein CASSQVGTRSSDTQYF.

This clonotype turned up a few times. V gene TRBV29-1 combines with J gene TRBJ2-1; 8 bases are shared with TRBD2. V gave up 7 bases and J gave up 8 bases; unmatched junction bases: 10. In germline, CDR1 is SQVTM, CDR2 ANQGSEA. This CDR3 has 13 residues. The CDR3 bases are TGCAGCGCACCGGGACTAGTGGATCATGAGCAGTTCTTC. The encoded protein is CSAPGLVDHEQFF.

This clonotype showed up many times. The rearrangement uses TRBV30 and TRBJ1-1; weak D call: TRBD1 (5 bases). CDR3 length: 12 residues. The germline V and J ends were trimmed by 5 bases and 5 bases, with 12 bases remaining between them. Germline V gives CDR1 GTSNPN, CDR2 SVGIG (reference sequence). The CDR3 nucleotides read TGTGCCTGGGGGAGGGGCGGTACTGAAGCTTTCTTT. Translated: CAWGRGGTEAFF.

This clonotype was recorded a few times. The chain combines TRBV30 with TRBJ2-7; D unresolved. CDR1 is GTSNPN and CDR2 is SVGIG in the germline V gene (reference sequence). CDR3 length: 11 residues. V was trimmed by 0 bases and J by 9 bases, leaving 9 bases between them. The CDR3 loop is CAWSVPGAQYF. CDR3 DNA: TGTGCCTGGAGTGTACCCGGTGCGCAGTACTTC.

The table lists this clonotype with many counts. The chain is built from TRBV20-1 and TRBJ2-7, with D tentatively TRBD1 or TRBD2 (5 bases each). This CDR3 contains 13 residues. The V end lost 3 bases, the J end lost 5 bases, and 14 bases lay between the germline ends. Per the germline V gene, CDR1 is DFQATT and CDR2 is SNEGSKA (reference sequence). In DNA form, the CDR3 reads TGCAGTGCTAGTCGGGGACCCGACGACGAGCAGTACTTC. Translating gives CSASRGPDDEQYF.

The genes are TRBV7-9 and TRBJ2-2; unclear D gene. V was pared by 5 bases and J by 5 bases, with 12 bases between. The CDR3 sequence is 14 residues long. In germline, CDR1 is SEHNR, CDR2 FQNEAQ (reference sequence). The CDR3: CASSPPVGTGELFF. In nucleotides, the CDR3 is TGTGCCAGCAGCCCCCCCGTGGGAACCGGGGAGCTGTTTTTT.

The V call is TRBV5-4, the J call TRBJ2-3, with TRBD1 matching over 8 bases. This CDR3 comprises 16 residues. V was clipped by 4 bases and J by 1 base; unmatched bases: 8. Looked up from germline, CDR1 is SGHNT and CDR2 is YYREEE (reference sequence). CDR3 in amino acids: CASSPTGGSGTDTQYF. The CDR3 DNA reads TGTGCCAGCAGCCCCACAGGGGGTAGCGGCACAGATACGCAGTATTTT.

With regard to this clonotype: Its ends do not fully match the called genes, so a read error is possible. The rearrangement links TRBV5-6 to TRBJ1-2; D is possibly TRBD1 (6 bases). CDR3 length equals 13 residues. Per the germline V gene, CDR1 is SGHDT and CDR2 is YYEEEE. In nucleotides, the CDR3 is TGTGTCAGCAGCTCCCCTGGGGGGCCTGGCTACACCTTC. Translating gives CVSSSPGGPGYTF.

This clonotype was counted between two and nine times. This clone may be a read error of a much larger clone one base away. This chain joins TRBV6-1 and TRBJ1-1, with D hard to call. The germline V gene has CDR1 MNHNS and CDR2 SASEGT. The CDR3 consists of 15 residues. This CDR3 is CASGEEIGWAVEAFF. The CDR3 DNA sequence: TGTGCCAGCGGTGAAGAAATCGGTTGGGCGGTTGAAGCTTTCTTT.

This clonotype showed up many times. The chain combines TRBV28 with TRBJ2-1, with 12 nucleotides matching TRBD2. The CDR3 sequence is 17 residues long. V was pared by 3 bases and J by 8 bases, with 11 bases of the junction left unmatched. The germline CDR1 and CDR2 sequences are MDHEN and SYDVKM. The CDR3 reads CASSFPPSSGRADEQFF. The CDR3 DNA reads as TGTGCCAGCAGTTTCCCCCCCTCTAGCGGGAGGGCAGATGAGCAGTTCTTC. Combining the CDR3 with reference TRBV28 and TRBJ2-1 gives the whole variable domain DVKVTQSSRYLVKRTGEKVFLECVQDMDHENMFWYRQDPGLGLRLIYFSYDVKMKEKGDIPEGYSVSREKKERFSLILESASTNQTSMYLCASSFPPSSGRADEQFFGPGTRLTVL.

This clonotype was seen a handful of times. The rearrangement joins TRBV2 to TRBJ2-1; tentatively, D is TRBD2 (6 bases). Trimming removed 9 bases from V and 4 bases from J, with 16 bases in between. CDR1 is SNHLY and CDR2 is FYNNEI in the germline V gene. CDR3 length: 14 residues. CDR3 sequence (DNA): TGTGCCAGTCATACCGGGACTTTGTACAATGAGCAGTTCTTC. It specifies CASHTGTLYNEQFF.

The chain employs TRBV2 and TRBJ2-3; D ambiguous. The CDR3 contains 15 residues. The V end lost 4 bases, the J end lost 2 bases, and 13 bases lay between the germline ends. Germline V lookup: CDR1 SNHLY, CDR2 FYNNEI. CDR3 protein: CASSGATATTDTQYF. The CDR3, as DNA: TGTGCCAGCAGTGGGGCGACTGCGACCACAGATACGCAGTATTTT.

This clonotype was seen a handful of times. This chain uses TRBV27 with TRBJ2-3; D may match TRBD1 or TRBD2 (5 bases each). Trimming stripped 6 bases from V and 9 bases from J, with 22 bases between. CDR3 length: 15 residues. Per the germline V gene, CDR1 is MNHEY and CDR2 is SMNVEV (reference sequence). This CDR3 is CASRGTGDGRYTQYF. The CDR3 DNA reads TGTGCCAGCAGAGGGACCGGGGACGGTCGATACACGCAGTATTTT.

This chain uses TRBV7-2 with TRBJ2-7; 11 bases fit TRBD2. From germline, CDR1 is SGHTA and CDR2 FQGNSA. V trimming: 6 bases; J trimming: 0 bases; junction bases outside the gene matches: 10. CDR3 length equals 17 residues. CDR3 DNA: TGTGCCAGCAGTTACAGTAGCGGGAGGGGACTCTCCTACGAGCAGTACTTC. This encodes CASSYSSGRGLSYEQYF.

The chain combines TRBV12-3 or TRBV12-4 with TRBJ2-2, with TRBD2 matching 11 bases. The length of the CDR3 is 18 residues. V lost 3 bases and J lost 1; bases outside the gene matches: 7. CDR3 amino acids: CASSLFGTSGRNTGELFF. Here the CDR3 DNA reads TGTGCCAGCAGTTTGTTCGGGACTAGCGGAAGGAACACCGGGGAGCTGTTTTTT.

The V gene is TRBV3-1, the J gene TRBJ2-2, with TRBD2 identical over 7 bases. Germline V lookup: CDR1 LGHDT, CDR2 YNNKEL (reference sequence). Germline trimming cut 5 bases from V and 4 bases from J; bases unmatched to any gene: 7. This CDR3 spans 15 amino acids. CDR3 sequence (DNA): TGTGCCAGCAGCGGGGACTATTTGGGCACCGGGGAGCTGTTTTTT. Translated: CASSGDYLGTGELFF.

The chain recombines TRBV10-3 with TRBJ1-2; maybe TRBD1 (6 bases). V was shortened by 3 bases and J by 4 bases, with 12 bases between the two germline ends. Germline-derived CDR1 and CDR2 are ENHRY and SYGVKD. CDR3 length: 14 amino acids. The CDR3 DNA reads as TGTGCCATCAGTGACCAGGGGTATAGCTATGGCTACACCTTC. Translated, it gives CAISDQGYSYGYTF.

J is TRBJ2-3 and V is TRBV2; TRBD2 matches at 14 bases. Germline V gene sequence: CDR1 SNHLY, CDR2 FYNNEI. This CDR3 has 14 residues. V shed 6 bases and J 6 bases; nucleotides not matched to a gene: 2. The CDR3 loop is CASRTSGRADTQYF. The CDR3 DNA sequence: TGTGCCAGCAGGACTAGCGGGAGGGCCGATACGCAGTATTTT.

The chain carries TRBV28 and TRBJ2-7, with a tentative D call TRBD1 (6 bases). V lost 6 bases and J 5 bases, leaving 17 bases between the germline ends. CDR3 length: 14 amino acids. Germline V CDR1 and CDR2: MDHEN, SYDVKM. The CDR3 DNA reads TGTGCCAGCAGCGTGACAGGACCCTTTGACGAGCAGTACTTC. Translation: CASSVTGPFDEQYF.

The J gene is TRBJ2-3, the V gene TRBV20-1; a possible D gene is TRBD1 (5 bases). The CDR3 runs to 14 residues. Germline V CDR1 and CDR2: DFQATT, SNEGSKA (reference sequence). Trimming shortened V by 0 bases and J by 4 bases, and 11 bases separated the two germline ends. The DNA of the CDR3 is TGCAGTGCTAGAGATTTACAGGAAGCAGATACGCAGTATTTT. This gives the protein CSARDLQEADTQYF.

This clonotype was counted many times. This chain uses TRBV12-3 or TRBV12-4 with TRBJ2-3; tentatively, D is TRBD1 (5 bases). This CDR3 contains 15 residues. Trimming left V 7 bases short and J 2 bases short, with 16 bases between. This CDR3 is CASTPAGPITDTQYF. Here the CDR3 DNA reads TGTGCCAGCACCCCGGCAGGGCCAATCACAGATACGCAGTATTTT.